This T cell receptor (beta chain) emerged from a study of Graves' ophthalmopathy and Graves' hyperthyroidism. Stable hyperthyroidism meant no ophthalmopathy within 18 months of follow-up. Other autoimmune disease, uncontrolled infection, pregnancy and lactation led to exclusion. It was on clinical symptoms, serum thyroxine, TRAb, thyroid ultrasound and orbital computed tomography that diagnosis relied. This clonotype appeared a few times. From RNA, the CDR3 regions of TCR beta chains were amplified and sequenced. Amplification began with first-round RT-PCR using HTBI primers, then second-round multiplex PCR was performed. Via MiXCR, TCRdb re-called the multiplex PCR reads, giving one row per CDR3 protein. The profile covers about 420,000 distinct CDR3 sequences, with 20% to 25% appearing a single time and under 3.5% taken by the ten largest. V lost 7 bases to trimming and J lost 4 bases; unmatched junction nucleotides: 7. The CDR3 has 15 residues.

The rearrangement uses TRBV12-3 or TRBV12-4 and TRBJ2-2; 9 bases line up with TRBD2. The sequenced sample consisted of peripheral blood. This sequence originates from a woman in her late teens or twenties with stable Graves' hyperthyroidism. CDR3 protein: CASTPLAGRTGELFF. The CDR3 nucleotides are TGTGCCAGCACCCCTCTAGCGGGGCGCACCGGGGAGCTGTTTTTT.